The 24 T cell receptor beta chains listed next were all sequenced from one sample in a study of human T cells and chemical hapten exposure. Time point indicated: patch test 3, about 24 weeks after DPC sensitization. The treatment was: therapeutic diphenylcyclopropenone sensitization with weekly scalp DPC. TCRdb re-called the RACE reads through MiXCR, storing one row per CDR3 protein. The sample lists 90,000 to 110,000 distinct CDR3 sequences; approximately 36% were seen once. The source material was whole blood, sampled in connection with sensitization to the hapten diphenylcyclopropenone (DPC). All receptors derive from a man in his forties with alopecia areata. Some clones in this sample may be carry-over from other donors' samples.

This clonotype turned up a few times. The V and J genes are TRBV18 and TRBJ1-1; the D gene is possibly TRBD1 (5 bases). The germline gives CDR1 KGHSH, CDR2 LQKENI. The CDR3 extends over 15 amino acids. Trimming removed 3 bases at V and 0 bases at J, with 11 bases between. CDR3 in amino acids: CASSPDRTMNTEAFF. DNA of the CDR3: TGTGCCAGCTCACCCGACAGAACCATGAACACTGAAGCTTTCTTT.

This chain uses TRBV7-9 with TRBJ1-3; D unresolved. The V gene's germline CDR1 is SEHNR and CDR2 FQNEAQ (reference sequence). This CDR3 region has 15 residues. V was trimmed by 1 base and J by 7 bases, leaving 14 bases between them. The CDR3 coding sequence is TGTGCCAGCAGCTTAGGAGAACCAGGTCTGAACACCATATATTTT. Protein: CASSLGEPGLNTIYF. The entire variable domain, with the rest obtained from reference TRBV7-9 and TRBJ1-3, is as follows: DTGVSQNPRHKITKRGQNVTFRCDPISEHNRLYWYRQTLGQGPEFLTYFQNEAQLEKSRLLSDRFSAERPKGSFSTLEIQRTEQGDSAMYLCASSLGEPGLNTIYFGEGSWLTVV.

This clonotype was picked up a small number of times. As DNA, the CDR3 is TGTGCCAGCAGTTCTCGCTCGGGAAGTCCCATGAACACTGAAGCTTTCTTT. Its protein is CASSSRSGSPMNTEAFF. This chain joins TRBV28 and TRBJ1-1; no clear D. Trimming took 4 bases from V and 0 from J, leaving 18 bases between them. The CDR3 covers 17 residues. The germline CDR1 and CDR2 sequences are MDHEN and SYDVKM.

The chain carries TRBV7-2 and TRBJ2-3, with 7 bases lining up with TRBD1. Germline V lookup: CDR1 SGHTA, CDR2 FQGNSA. The ends lost 5 bases at V and 2 bases at J; junction bases unmatched: 13. The CDR3 totals 17 residues. CDR3 bases: TGTGCCAGCAGCACCAGACAGGGAAAAGGCTACACAGATACGCAGTATTTT. Its translation: CASSTRQGKGYTDTQYF.

The V gene is TRBV11-2, the J gene TRBJ2-5, with unresolved D. The germline CDR1 and CDR2 sequences are SGHAT and FQNNGV. The CDR3 runs to 15 residues. Trimming shortened V by 0 bases and J by 5 bases, and 13 bases separated the two germline ends. The CDR3 sequence: CASSLDPQESETQYF. The CDR3 nucleotides read TGTGCCAGCAGCTTAGATCCCCAGGAATCGGAGACCCAGTACTTC.

The chain uses TRBV5-5 and TRBJ2-3; 8 bases are a match to TRBD1. The CDR3 has 15 residues. Unmatched junction bases numbered 1, after V lost 1 base and J lost 0 bases. Germline V CDR1 and CDR2: SGHKS, YYEKEE (reference sequence). The CDR3 loop is CASSLRTGSTDTQYF. In nucleotides, the CDR3 is TGTGCCAGCAGCTTGAGGACAGGGAGCACAGATACGCAGTATTTT.

V and J are TRBV20-1 and TRBJ1-1; 7 nucleotides line up with TRBD1. Germline lookup yields CDR1 DFQATT and CDR2 SNEGSKA (reference sequence). J gave up 2 bases and V 5 bases, and 8 bases lay outside the gene matches. The CDR3 spans 14 residues. The CDR3 DNA reads TGCAGTGCTGGGACCGGGACAGCCAACACTGAAGCTTTCTTT. This translates into CSAGTGTANTEAFF.

This clonotype was observed a handful of times. The chain has TRBV6-2 or TRBV6-3 and TRBJ1-5; 9 bases match TRBD1. In germline, CDR1 is MNHEY, CDR2 SVGEGT. The V segment lost 8 bases and the J segment 1 base; nucleotides outside the gene matches: 3. The CDR3 length is 14 residues. As DNA, the CDR3 is TGTGCCAGCTTCGGGACAGGGAGCAATCAGCCCCAGCATTTT. Its translation: CASFGTGSNQPQHF.

This chain uses TRBV6-5 with TRBJ2-3, with 14 bases identical to TRBD2. The CDR3 loop spans 16 amino acids. Germline trimming cut 6 bases from V and 8 bases from J; bases unmatched to any gene: 10. From germline, CDR1 is MNHEY and CDR2 SVGAGI. The CDR3: CASSPMTSGRAATQYF. In DNA form, the CDR3 reads TGTGCCAGCAGCCCGATGACTAGCGGGAGGGCCGCTACGCAGTATTTT.

The rearrangement joins TRBV12-3 or TRBV12-4 to TRBJ2-7; 7 bases are a match to TRBD2. CDR3 length equals 15 residues. V gave up 3 bases and J gave up 4 bases; unmatched junction bases: 9. CDR3 sequence (DNA): TGTGCCAGCAGTTTCGCAGCGGGACTGATATACGAGCAGTACTTC. Protein product: CASSFAAGLIYEQYF.

This sequence joins TRBV7-9 and TRBJ2-3, with TRBD2 matching 8 bases. The V segment lost 6 bases and the J segment 6 bases; nucleotides outside the gene matches: 11. Germline loops: CDR1 SEHNR, CDR2 FQNEAQ (reference sequence). CDR3 length: 15 residues. The CDR3 bases are TGTGCCAGCAGTATTGGAGCGGGAGAATCGGATACGCAGTATTTT. It translates to CASSIGAGESDTQYF.

The rearrangement joins TRBV20-1 to TRBJ2-1; D may correspond to TRBD1 or TRBD2 (7 bases each). V dropped 6 bases and J dropped 7 bases, with 13 bases sitting between them. Germline CDR1 is DFQATT and CDR2 is SNEGSKA (reference sequence). The CDR3 covers 12 residues. The CDR3 sequence: CSARGTTNEQFF. In nucleotides, the CDR3 is TGCAGTGCCAGGGGGACTACTAATGAGCAGTTCTTC.

The chain has TRBV28 and TRBJ1-1, with D perhaps TRBD1 (6 bases). Germline CDR1 MDHEN, CDR2 SYDVKM. V lost 5 bases and J 10 bases, leaving 17 bases between the germline ends. The CDR3 loop spans 13 amino acids. Here the CDR3 reads CASSPDRLRGAFF. The DNA of the CDR3 is TGTGCCAGCAGTCCTGACAGGCTGCGGGGAGCTTTCTTT.

V gene TRBV11-2 combines with J gene TRBJ1-2; D unresolved. V lost 7 bases, J lost 5 bases, and 20 bases lay in between. The germline V gene has CDR1 SGHAT and CDR2 FQNNGV. The CDR3 covers 15 residues. As DNA, the CDR3 is TGTGCCAGCAACTCCCCGCTGGCGGGTGAATATGGCTACACCTTC. Translating it yields CASNSPLAGEYGYTF.

V and J are TRBV3-1 and TRBJ2-2; D perhaps matches TRBD2 (6 bases). V shed 0 bases and J shed 4 bases, with 9 bases lying between them. CDR3 length equals 15 residues. Germline V gene sequence: CDR1 LGHDT, CDR2 YNNKEL (reference sequence). The CDR3 protein is CASSQERLGTGELFF. The CDR3 DNA is TGTGCCAGCAGCCAAGAAAGACTAGGCACCGGGGAGCTGTTTTTT.

This clonotype was detected only a few times. The chain carries TRBV3-1 and TRBJ2-7; TRBD2 is a possible D gene (5 bases). V lost 4 bases, J lost 7 bases, and 8 bases lay in between. The CDR3 length is 11 residues. Germline values: CDR1 LGHDT, CDR2 YNNKEL (reference sequence). Written as DNA, the CDR3 is TGTGCCAGCAGCCGATCGGGGGAGCAGTACTTC. Protein sequence: CASSRSGEQYF.

The rearrangement uses TRBV7-9 and TRBJ2-3; the D call may be TRBD1 or TRBD2 (5 bases each). Germline V CDR1 and CDR2: SEHNR, FQNEAQ (reference sequence). This CDR3 has 15 residues. Trimming cost V 1 base and J 4 bases, with 12 bases left between them. In DNA, the CDR3 is TGTGCCAGCAGCTTAGTCGGGGACGGGGCAGATACGCAGTATTTT. Translation: CASSLVGDGADTQYF.

This clonotype was counted a few times. The chain employs TRBV12-3 or TRBV12-4 and TRBJ2-5, with 13 bases lining up with TRBD2. The trim removed 3 bases at V and 1 base at J, leaving 5 bases unmatched. The CDR3 is made up of 17 amino acids. The CDR3 coding sequence is TGTGCCAGCAGTTTTGGACTAGCGGGAGCAGTCCAAGAGACCCAGTACTTC. Translated, it gives CASSFGLAGAVQETQYF.

This CDR3 is CASSLRTGENEKLFF. In nucleotides, the CDR3 is TGTGCCAGCAGCCTTCGGACAGGGGAGAATGAAAAACTGTTTTTT. The V gene is TRBV7-8, the J gene TRBJ1-4; 9 positions match TRBD1. V dropped 5 bases and J dropped 5; count of bases not matched to a gene: 6. CDR3 length: 15 residues. CDR1 is SGHVS, CDR2 FQNEAQ, per germline.

This chain joins TRBV6-5 and TRBJ1-6; 8 nucleotides line up with TRBD1. The CDR3 has 13 amino acids. Trimming at V came to 8 bases and at J to 6 bases, leaving 3 bases not matched to a gene. Germline V gives CDR1 MNHEY, CDR2 SVGAGI. The CDR3 nucleotides are TGTGCCAGCGGACAGGGCCCTAATTCACCCCTCCACTTT. It yields the protein CASGQGPNSPLHF.

This clonotype was found once. This chain uses TRBV20-1 with TRBJ1-2; D is possibly TRBD1 (5 bases). The CDR3 covers 10 residues. Germline loops: CDR1 DFQATT, CDR2 SNEGSKA (reference sequence). The V end lost 3 bases, the J end lost 7 bases, and 6 bases lay between the germline ends. In nucleotides, the CDR3 is TGCAGTGCTAGGACAGTTGGCTACACCTTC. This gives the protein CSARTVGYTF.

The chain couples TRBV12-3 or TRBV12-4 to TRBJ1-1; 7 nucleotides align to TRBD1. The CDR3 is 15 amino acids. J was trimmed by 5 bases and V by 4 bases; bases with no gene match: 10. The CDR3 DNA follows: TGTGCCAGCAGTTCGAGTCCGACAGGGAGTACTGAAGCTTTCTTT. Its protein product is CASSSSPTGSTEAFF.

This clonotype came up once. Germline is not matched at one junction end, which may reflect a read error. V usage is TRBV30 and J usage is TRBJ2-5, with TRBD1 matching 9 bases. The CDR3 spans 10 residues. Germline V lookup: CDR1 GTSNPN, CDR2 SVGIG (reference sequence). In DNA form, the CDR3 reads TGTGCCGGACAGGGGCCGCGATTTTATTTC. The encoded protein is CAGQGPRFYF. The variable domain in full, with the rest retrieved from reference TRBV30 and TRBJ2-5, is SQTIHQWPATLVQPVGSPLSLECTVEGTSNPNLYWYRQAAGRGLQLLFYSVGIGQISSEVPQNLSASRPQDRQFILSSKKLLLSDSGFYLCAGQGPRFYFGPGTRLLVL.

V usage is TRBV29-1 and J usage is TRBJ2-6, with D unresolved. This CDR3 comprises 14 residues. V was pared by 7 bases and J by 2 bases, with 12 bases between. Looked up from germline, CDR1 is SQVTM and CDR2 is ANQGSEA. The CDR3 DNA sequence: TGCAGCGCCTTCGGACCGCCTGGGGCCAACGTCCTGACTTTC. Its protein product is CSAFGPPGANVLTF.